This record looks at one TCR beta chain sequence and its context. Its cognate antigen is unknown. Other DNA variants within this sample encode the same CDR3. Only CD45RO-negative cells positively selected for CCR7 counted as naive CD8 cells, so terminally differentiated effector memory CD45RA+ cells were excluded. This record belongs to a study of shared clonotypes between healthy human individuals. General study points: Clonotype sharing among donors, it was expected, would be affected by sequencing depth.

200 to 250 ng DNA, about 33,000 T cell genomes, went into each sorted-subset replicate PCR. Clones were sequenced by immunoSEQ multiplex PCR, and TCRdb holds only the in-frame ones, with some missing. The sample carries hundreds of thousands of clones, 80% to 95% recorded once. The V end was cut by 1 base, the J end by 0 bases, with 10 bases between. CDR1 is SGDLS, CDR2 YYNGEE, per germline. The CDR3 runs to 16 residues. The chain has TRBV9 and TRBJ2-2; perhaps D is TRBD1 or TRBD2 (5 bases each). Sequenced material: naive CD8+ T cells sorted from blood. The sequence derives from a man aged 25 to 45 in good health. The CDR3, as DNA: TGTGCCAGCAGCGTATGGCAGGGACCGAACACCGGGGAGCTGTTTTTT. It codes for CASSVWQGPNTGELFF.